Below are 13 T cell receptor beta chains sequenced from a single sample in a study of beta chain features in type 1 diabetes. General study findings and limits: Among patients with Type 1 diabetes, TCRB CDR3s were moderately but significantly shorter in every one of the four CD4+ subsets.

These receptors have no known antigen. The sequenced template was cDNA made from the entire isolated RNA. Libraries were prepared by immunoSEQ multiplex PCR; TCRdb keeps only in-frame clonotypes and omits some of them. Here the sample spans 35,000 to 45,000 clones, approximately 70% being singletons. Sequenced material: Tregs from blood. The receptors stem from a man between 25 and 39 years old with type 1 diabetes. Some clones in this sample may be carry-over from other donors' samples.

V is TRBV2 and J is TRBJ2-7, with D possibly TRBD1 on 5 matching bases. Per the germline V gene, CDR1 is SNHLY and CDR2 is FYNNEI. The CDR3 is 12 amino acids. The V end lost 6 bases, the J end lost 3 bases, and 9 bases lay between the germline ends. The CDR3 region has the DNA TGTGCCAGCAGACCCGACAGCTACGAGCAGTACTTC. Translating gives CASRPDSYEQYF.

This chain uses TRBV7-2 with TRBJ2-5; 10 bases match TRBD2. The CDR3 is made up of 16 amino acids. Germline CDR1 and CDR2: SGHTA and FQGNSA. Losses at the gene ends were 5 bases for V and 1 base for J; bases not matched to a gene: 7. The CDR3 spells CASSAPGLASQETQYF. The CDR3 nucleotides are TGTGCCAGCAGCGCACCGGGACTAGCGTCCCAAGAGACCCAGTACTTC.

The rearrangement uses TRBV5-6 and TRBJ1-5; possibly TRBD1 for D (6 bases). The germline V gene encodes CDR1 SGHDT and CDR2 YYEEEE. The CDR3 sequence is 16 residues long. Trimming removed 4 bases from V and 3 bases from J, with 17 bases in between. Here the CDR3 DNA reads TGTGCCAGCAGCGCCGCGGGGAGGGGGGACAATCAGCCCCAGCATTTT. Translated, it gives CASSAAGRGDNQPQHF.

This sequence joins TRBV30 and TRBJ2-7; TRBD2 is a possible D gene (6 bases). CDR1 and CDR2 from the germline V gene are GTSNPN and SVGIG (reference sequence). V gave up 3 bases and J gave up 6 bases, with 15 bases separating them. The length of the CDR3 is 13 residues. The CDR3 region has the DNA TGTGCCTGGAGGAACCGGGACTCCACCGAGCAGTACTTC. This codes for CAWRNRDSTEQYF.

The chain carries TRBV7-9 and TRBJ1-4; possible D gene TRBD1, 6 bases. CDR3 length: 15 residues. V gave up 6 bases and J gave up 4 bases, with 15 bases separating them. CDR1 and CDR2 from the germline V gene are SEHNR and FQNEAQ (reference sequence). The CDR3 DNA is TGTGCCAGCAGACGGATGGGCAGGGGTAATGAAAAACTGTTTTTT. Translating gives CASRRMGRGNEKLFF.

The gene calls are TRBV4-3 and TRBJ1-5; D may be TRBD1 (6 bases). The CDR3 is 15 amino acids. V was pared by 4 bases and J by 5 bases, with 15 bases between. Germline V CDR1 and CDR2: LGHNA, YSLEER. The CDR3: CASSRLSGADQPQHF. The CDR3 nucleotides read TGCGCCAGCAGCCGACTCTCAGGGGCGGATCAGCCCCAGCATTTT.

In this sample, this clone turned up a few times. This sequence joins TRBV7-2 and TRBJ1-3, with D perhaps matching TRBD1 (5 bases). Trimming left V 1 base short and J 4 bases short, with 11 bases between. Germline V gives CDR1 SGHTA, CDR2 FQGNSA. This CDR3 is 15 amino acids long. This CDR3 reads CASSLVQGSGNTIYF. DNA for the CDR3: TGTGCCAGCAGCTTAGTGCAGGGCTCCGGAAACACCATATATTTT.

This sequence joins TRBV9 and TRBJ2-4; 7 nucleotides line up with TRBD1. V shed 4 bases and J 1 base; nucleotides not matched to a gene: 14. Germline CDR1 SGDLS, CDR2 YYNGEE. The CDR3 totals 18 residues. The CDR3 DNA reads TGTGCCAGCAGCAAAAGCATACGACAGGGCGGGGCCAAAAACATTCAGTACTTC. Translation gives CASSKSIRQGGAKNIQYF.

The V gene is TRBV10-3, the J gene TRBJ2-7; D is perhaps TRBD1 (6 bases). Trimming took 6 bases from V and 7 from J, leaving 19 bases between them. CDR1 ENHRY and CDR2 SYGVKD come from the germline V gene. The CDR3 spans 14 residues. CDR3 in amino acids: CAISPRQASQEQYF. The CDR3 coding sequence is TGTGCCATCAGCCCCCGACAGGCCTCCCAGGAGCAGTACTTC.

This clone was recorded a few times. This chain connects TRBV5-1 to TRBJ2-1, with D tentatively TRBD1 (6 bases). The ends were cut back, 4 bases at V and 9 bases at J, with 14 bases in the middle. The CDR3 totals 13 residues. Germline assignment: CDR1 SGHRS and CDR2 YFSETQ. CDR3 bases: TGCGCCAGCAGCGGGGGCCAATGGGGTGAGCAGTTCTTC. Translated, it gives CASSGGQWGEQFF.

The count of this clone is one. The rearrangement links TRBV25-1 to TRBJ2-5; D is uncertain. This CDR3 region has 14 residues. V was shortened by 0 bases and J by 4 bases, with 9 bases between the two germline ends. Germline V gene lookup returns CDR1 MGHDK and CDR2 SYGVNS. The CDR3 DNA reads TGTGCCAGCAGTGAATATGTGGTCGGAGAGACCCAGTACTTC. Encoded protein: CASSEYVVGETQYF.

V and J are TRBV4-1 and TRBJ2-7, with D perhaps TRBD2 (5 bases). V lost 5 bases and J lost 0, with 17 bases in between. This CDR3 contains 16 residues. Looked up from germline, CDR1 is MGHRA and CDR2 is YSYEKL. This CDR3 is CASSFDGRGSSYEQYF. The CDR3 coding sequence is TGCGCCAGCAGCTTCGATGGACGAGGGAGCTCCTACGAGCAGTACTTC.

The rearrangement joins TRBV11-1 to TRBJ1-1, with D tentatively TRBD1 (5 bases). Trimming left V 3 bases short and J 2 bases short, with 13 bases between. The CDR3 totals 15 residues. The germline V gene encodes CDR1 SGHAT and CDR2 FQDESV (reference sequence). The CDR3 region has the DNA TGTGCCAGCAGCTTCCTGGGGGGGTCAAACACTGAAGCTTTCTTT. Translation: CASSFLGGSNTEAFF.